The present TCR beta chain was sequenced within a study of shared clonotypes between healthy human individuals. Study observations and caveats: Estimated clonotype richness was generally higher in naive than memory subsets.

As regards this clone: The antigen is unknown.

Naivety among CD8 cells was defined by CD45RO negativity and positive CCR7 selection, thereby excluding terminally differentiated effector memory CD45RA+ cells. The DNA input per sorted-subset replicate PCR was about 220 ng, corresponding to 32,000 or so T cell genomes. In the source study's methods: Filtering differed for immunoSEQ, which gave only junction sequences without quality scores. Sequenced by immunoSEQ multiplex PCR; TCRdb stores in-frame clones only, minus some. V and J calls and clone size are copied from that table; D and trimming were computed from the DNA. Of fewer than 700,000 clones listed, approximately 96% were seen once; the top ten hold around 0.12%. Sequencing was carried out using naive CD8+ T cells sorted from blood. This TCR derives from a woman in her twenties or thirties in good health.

The DNA for the CDR3 is TGTGCCAGCGGGGACTCCTCCTACGAGCAGTACTTC. This sequence encodes CASGDSSYEQYF. The rearrangement uses TRBV28 and TRBJ2-7; tentatively, D is TRBD2 (6 bases). Germline V CDR1 and CDR2: MDHEN, SYDVKM. The CDR3 has 12 residues. V lost 8 bases and J 0 bases, leaving 8 bases between the germline ends.